These 16 T cell receptor beta chains were all obtained from the same sample, sequenced in a study of OX40 agonist ivuxolimab in advanced cancers. Data came from immunoSEQ multiplex PCR; TCRdb stores just in-frame clones and leaves some out. This sample has about 64,000 clones, with 80% to 90% found just once. The source was CD4+ or CD8+ T cells sorted from blood, collected in a trial of the OX40 agonist ivuxolimab. Receptors originate from an adult with an advanced solid tumor such as melanoma, head and neck, liver or kidney cancer.

Concerning this clone itself: One end of the junction is discordant with germline, which a read error may explain. The chain employs TRBV11-2 and TRBJ2-1, with TRBD2 matching 8 bases. Germline values: CDR1 SGHAT, CDR2 FQNNGV. CDR3 length equals 12 residues. The CDR3 DNA is TGTGCCAGCAGCTTTAAGACTAGCGTATCGGTCTTC. Its translation: CASSFKTSVSVF.

This clone was counted only a few times. The chain uses TRBV29-1 and TRBJ2-2; no definite D call. Per germline, CDR1 SQVTM and CDR2 ANQGSEA. V lost 1 base to trimming and J lost 1 base, with 7 bases between them. The CDR3 is made up of 14 amino acids. CDR3 sequence: CSVEGRRNTGELFF. The CDR3 DNA reads TGCAGCGTTGAAGGGCGCAGGAACACCGGGGAGCTGTTTTTT.

The V and J genes are TRBV6-4 and TRBJ1-5; D gene unclear. The germline V gene encodes CDR1 MRHNA and CDR2 SNTAGT. The CDR3 covers 17 residues. V gave up 2 bases and J gave up 2 bases, with 16 bases separating them. The CDR3 DNA is TGTGCCAGCAGTGACAGAAACCGAAGCTGGGGCAATCAGCCCCAGCATTTT. It is translated as CASSDRNRSWGNQPQHF.

V is TRBV5-1 and J is TRBJ2-5; 10 bases fit TRBD1. The CDR3 runs to 13 residues. Germline V CDR1 and CDR2: SGHRS, YFSETQ. J lost 5 bases, V lost 4 bases, and 2 bases had no gene match. The CDR3, as DNA: TGCGCCAGCAGCCGGGGACAGGGGGAGACCCAGTACTTC. Translated, it gives CASSRGQGETQYF.

For the CDR3, the DNA is TGTGCCAGCCAAGGCCTAGCGGGAAGGGAAGAGACCCAGTACTTC. Translated, it gives CASQGLAGREETQYF. This sequence joins TRBV5-6 and TRBJ2-5; TRBD2 aligns across 9 bases. V shed 7 bases and J 3 bases; nucleotides not matched to a gene: 10. This CDR3 spans 15 amino acids. CDR1 is SGHDT, CDR2 YYEEEE, per germline.

The genes are TRBV10-3 and TRBJ2-7; 8 bases are shared with TRBD2. Germline lookup yields CDR1 ENHRY and CDR2 SYGVKD. This CDR3 comprises 14 residues. V lost 2 bases to trimming and J lost 0 bases; unmatched junction nucleotides: 0. The CDR3 DNA sequence: TGTGCCATCAGTGAGACTAGCGGCTCCTACGAGCAGTACTTC. This codes for CAISETSGSYEQYF.

The chain is built from TRBV5-1 and TRBJ2-1; D possibly corresponds to TRBD2 (6 bases). Deletions cut 4 bases from V and 7 bases from J, with 18 bases between. The germline V gene encodes CDR1 SGHRS and CDR2 YFSETQ. The CDR3 covers 15 residues. CDR3 DNA sequence: TGCGCCAGCAGCCCCGGGACTCCTTCTATGAATGAGCAGTTCTTC. Translated: CASSPGTPSMNEQFF.

The rearrangement joins TRBV7-9 to TRBJ2-7; 13 bases align to TRBD2. V was clipped by 5 bases and J by 6 bases; unmatched bases: 4. CDR1 SEHNR and CDR2 FQNEAQ come from the germline V gene (reference sequence). The CDR3 has 14 residues. CDR3 in amino acids: CASSPGLAGSEQYF. The CDR3 DNA follows: TGTGCCAGCAGCCCGGGACTAGCGGGAAGCGAGCAGTACTTC.

The V and J genes are TRBV6-4 and TRBJ1-3; the match to TRBD1 covers 8 bases. The CDR3 loop spans 20 amino acids. Germline V gene sequence: CDR1 MRHNA, CDR2 SNTAGT. The J segment lost 0 bases and the V segment lost 0 bases, leaving 13 bases of the junction unmatched. CDR3 in amino acids: CASSDSKGRGRFFSGNTIYF. Here the CDR3 DNA reads TGTGCCAGCAGTGACTCGAAGGGCAGGGGGCGGTTTTTCTCTGGAAACACCATATATTTT.

This clone rates as medium-sized. The chain carries TRBV7-8 and TRBJ1-3; D call uncertain. The V gene lost 5 bases and the J gene lost 0 bases, with 11 bases spanning the gap. This CDR3 is 15 amino acids long. Germline V CDR1 and CDR2: SGHVS, FQNEAQ. This CDR3 reads CASSAPEDSGNTIYF. The CDR3 region has the DNA TGTGCCAGCAGCGCCCCGGAGGACTCTGGAAACACCATATATTTT. Variable domain in full (rest from reference TRBV7-8 and TRBJ1-3): GAGVSQSPRYKVAKRGQDVALRCDPISGHVSLFWYQQALGQGPEFLTYFQNEAQLDKSGLPSDRFFAERPEGSVSTLKIQRTQQEDSAVYLCASSAPEDSGNTIYFGEGSWLTVV.

The chain combines TRBV11-1 with TRBJ1-1; 8 bases align to TRBD1. The ends lost 6 bases at V and 4 bases at J; junction bases unmatched: 4. Germline V CDR1 and CDR2: SGHAT, FQDESV (reference sequence). This CDR3 contains 13 residues. The CDR3 region is CASRDRGRTEAFF. The CDR3 nucleotides are TGTGCCAGCAGAGACAGGGGTCGCACTGAAGCTTTCTTT.

The rearrangement links TRBV5-1 to TRBJ2-7, with D tentatively TRBD1 (6 bases). CDR1 and CDR2 from the germline V gene are SGHRS and YFSETQ. V shed 0 bases and J shed 1 base, with 20 bases lying between them. This CDR3 contains 18 residues. In DNA form, the CDR3 reads TGCGCCAGCAGCTTGGGAACAGGGTCGTTGTTCCTTTCCTACGAGCAGTACTTC. This encodes CASSLGTGSLFLSYEQYF.

The chain combines TRBV2 with TRBJ2-5; 10 nucleotides agree with TRBD2. Germline CDR1 is SNHLY and CDR2 is FYNNEI. The J segment lost 4 bases and the V segment lost 6 bases, leaving 8 bases of the junction unmatched. The CDR3 spans 15 residues. The CDR3 sequence: CASRTSGWFPETQYF. The CDR3 nucleotides read TGTGCCAGCAGGACTAGCGGGTGGTTCCCAGAGACCCAGTACTTC.

The rearrangement uses TRBV18 and TRBJ2-1, with 7 bases identical to TRBD1. The trim removed 1 base at V and 7 bases at J, leaving 7 bases unmatched. This CDR3 region has 15 residues. Germline CDR1 KGHSH, CDR2 LQKENI. CDR3 DNA: TGTGCCAGCTCACCACAAAGGGGGCCAAGGAATGAGCAGTTCTTC. This encodes CASSPQRGPRNEQFF.

The chain couples TRBV28 to TRBJ2-7, with 11 bases that match TRBD1. The germline V gene encodes CDR1 MDHEN and CDR2 SYDVKM. The CDR3 has 12 amino acids. V lost 4 bases to trimming and J lost 11 bases; unmatched junction nucleotides: 4. The CDR3 reads CASSSGQGAKYF. For the CDR3, the DNA is TGTGCCAGCAGTTCCGGACAGGGGGCGAAGTACTTC.

The chain has TRBV7-3 and TRBJ2-3, with D tentatively TRBD2 (6 bases). The CDR3 is made up of 15 amino acids. V shed 3 bases and J shed 2 bases, with 12 bases lying between them. Germline V gene sequence: CDR1 SGHTA, CDR2 FQGTGA. The CDR3 region has the DNA TGTGCCAGCAGCTTCCAAGGAGGGTTCACAGATACGCAGTATTTT. Translating it yields CASSFQGGFTDTQYF.